Sequencing of this T cell receptor (beta chain) was carried out in a study of cytomegalovirus exposure and HLA in healthy donors. PCR involved 60 Vbeta and 13 Jbeta primers. TCRdb keeps only in-frame clones here, not all; method: immunoSEQ multiplex PCR. The sample has some 140,000 clones; over 65% are singletons. There are 17 residues in the CDR3. Trimming cost V 0 bases and J 0 bases, with 9 bases left between them. The V gene's germline CDR1 is MGHRA and CDR2 YSYEKL. This TCR came from a woman aged 40 to 50 in good health and CMV-seronegative. The chain uses TRBV4-1 and TRBJ1-6; D is undetermined. The sample comprised PBMCs. The CDR3 DNA follows: TGCGCCAGCAGCCAAGACGCCCTGAGCTCCTATAATTCACCCCTCCACTTT. Amino acid sequence: CASSQDALSSYNSPLHF.